What follows describes a single TCR beta chain. No antigen is known for it. These data are taken from a study of early T cells in non-severe SARS-CoV-2 infection. The overall study: It was bulk RNA from unsorted whole blood that was sequenced, and the chains were unpaired. Whole-study results and caveats: The VDJdb matching leaned toward anti-spike CD8 responses and overlooked private and CD4 specificities.

The CDR3 extends over 16 amino acids. Germline CDR1 and CDR2: SGHTA and FQGTGA. V lost 4 bases, J lost 0 bases, and 1 base stayed unmatched. Individual cDNA molecules received unique molecular identifiers during library preparation. TCRdb redid the calling of the 5' RACE reads with MiXCR, one entry per CDR3 protein. Of 98,000 or so distinct CDR3 sequences in the sample, about an eighth were seen once. The sequence came from an adult who was a healthcare worker with PCR-confirmed SARS-CoV-2 infection or an uninfected control (not recorded which). Sample: whole blood. The chain links TRBV7-3 to TRBJ2-3, with 13 bases lining up with TRBD2. CDR3 nucleotides: TGTGCCAGCAGCTGGGGACTAGCGGGGAGCACAGATACGCAGTATTTT. It is translated as CASSWGLAGSTDTQYF.